The following is a T cell receptor (beta chain) sequence with its context. This sample was taken from a study of CD8+ T cells in alopecia areata. CDR3 length equals 20 residues. The V segment lost 5 bases and the J segment 0 bases; nucleotides outside the gene matches: 15. Germline lookup yields CDR1 LNHNV and CDR2 YYDKDF (reference sequence). Investigators isolated RNA and reverse transcribed it into cDNA to act as the sequencing template. Sequenced by immunoSEQ multiplex PCR; TCRdb stores in-frame clones only, minus some. Among a few hundred thousand clones listed, approximately 45% were seen once. Treatment in this sample: oral pan-JAK inhibitor, 5-10 mg twice daily.

The specimen comprised CD4+ T cells sorted from blood, sampled at approximately week 37, from a patient treated with tofacitinib. This receptor was taken from a human donor with alopecia areata. The chain links TRBV15 to TRBJ2-6, with 8 bases that match TRBD1. The CDR3 loop reads CATSVTHHDRGTSGANVLTF. DNA for the CDR3: TGTGCCACCAGCGTAACACATCATGACAGGGGCACCTCTGGGGCCAACGTCCTGACTTTC.